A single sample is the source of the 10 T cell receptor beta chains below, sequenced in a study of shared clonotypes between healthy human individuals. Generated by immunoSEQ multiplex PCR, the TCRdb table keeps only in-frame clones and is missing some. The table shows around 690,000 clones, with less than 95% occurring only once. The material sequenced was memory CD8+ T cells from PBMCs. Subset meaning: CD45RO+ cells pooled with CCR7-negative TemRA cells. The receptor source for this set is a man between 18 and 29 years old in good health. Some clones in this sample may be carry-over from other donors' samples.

The CDR3 is CASSSEDTQYF. The CDR3 DNA follows: TGTGCCAGCAGCTCAGAAGATACGCAGTATTTT. J is TRBJ2-3 and V is TRBV7-9; D is unclear. Germline-derived CDR1 and CDR2 are SEHNR and FQNEAQ (reference sequence). V lost 4 bases and J lost 5, with 4 bases in between. The length of the CDR3 is 11 residues.

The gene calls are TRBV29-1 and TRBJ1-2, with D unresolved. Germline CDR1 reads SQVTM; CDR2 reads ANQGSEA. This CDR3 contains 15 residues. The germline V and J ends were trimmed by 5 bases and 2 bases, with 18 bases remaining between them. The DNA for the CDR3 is TGCAGCGTTCTCCTTAACGTCAACTTAAACTATGGCTACACCTTC. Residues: CSVLLNVNLNYGYTF.

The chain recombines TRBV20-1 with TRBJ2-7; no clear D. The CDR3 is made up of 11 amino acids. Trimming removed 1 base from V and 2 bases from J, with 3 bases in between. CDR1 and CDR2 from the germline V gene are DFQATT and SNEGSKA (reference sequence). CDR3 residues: CSARVTYEQYF. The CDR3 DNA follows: TGCAGTGCTAGAGTGACCTACGAGCAGTACTTC.

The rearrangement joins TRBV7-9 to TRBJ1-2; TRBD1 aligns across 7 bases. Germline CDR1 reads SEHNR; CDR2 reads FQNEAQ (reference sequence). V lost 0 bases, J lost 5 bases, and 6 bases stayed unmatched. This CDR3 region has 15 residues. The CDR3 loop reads CASSLATGSVYGYTF. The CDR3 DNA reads TGTGCCAGCAGCTTAGCGACAGGGTCTGTATATGGCTACACCTTC.

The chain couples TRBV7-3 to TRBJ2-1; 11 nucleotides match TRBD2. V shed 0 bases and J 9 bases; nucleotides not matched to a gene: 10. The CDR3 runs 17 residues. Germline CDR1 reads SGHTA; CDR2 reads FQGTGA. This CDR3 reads CASSLTYSGLAAFEQFF. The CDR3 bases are TGTGCCAGCAGCTTAACGTACTCGGGACTAGCGGCTTTTGAGCAGTTCTTC.

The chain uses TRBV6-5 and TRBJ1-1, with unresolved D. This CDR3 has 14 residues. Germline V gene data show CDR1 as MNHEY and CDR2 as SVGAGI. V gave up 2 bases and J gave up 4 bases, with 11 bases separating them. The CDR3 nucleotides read TGTGCCAGCAGTTACGGAGAAAGAGGCACTGAAGCTTTCTTT. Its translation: CASSYGERGTEAFF.

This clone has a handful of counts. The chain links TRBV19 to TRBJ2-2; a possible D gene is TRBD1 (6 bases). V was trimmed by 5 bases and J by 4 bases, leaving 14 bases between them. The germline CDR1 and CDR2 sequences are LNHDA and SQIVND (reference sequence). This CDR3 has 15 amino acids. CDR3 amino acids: CASSVQGTGTGELFF. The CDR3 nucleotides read TGTGCCAGTAGTGTCCAGGGGACGGGCACCGGGGAGCTGTTTTTT.

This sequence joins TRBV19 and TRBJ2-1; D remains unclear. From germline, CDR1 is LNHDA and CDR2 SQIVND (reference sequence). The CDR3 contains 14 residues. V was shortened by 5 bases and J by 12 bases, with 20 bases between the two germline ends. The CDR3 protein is CASSPWEANLGQFF. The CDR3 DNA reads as TGTGCCAGTAGTCCCTGGGAAGCGAACTTAGGGCAGTTCTTC.

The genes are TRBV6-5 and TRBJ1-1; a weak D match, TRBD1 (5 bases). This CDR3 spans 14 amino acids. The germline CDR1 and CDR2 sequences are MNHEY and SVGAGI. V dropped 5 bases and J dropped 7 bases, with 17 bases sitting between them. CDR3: CASSPPGAWDEAFF. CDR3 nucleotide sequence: TGTGCCAGCAGTCCACCCGGGGCCTGGGATGAAGCTTTCTTT.

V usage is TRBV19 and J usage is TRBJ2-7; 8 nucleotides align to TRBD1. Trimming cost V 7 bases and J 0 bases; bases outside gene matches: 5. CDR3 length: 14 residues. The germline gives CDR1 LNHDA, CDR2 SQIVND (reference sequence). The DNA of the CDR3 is TGTGCCAGTACCCTGACAGGGGCCTCCTACGAGCAGTACTTC. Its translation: CASTLTGASYEQYF.